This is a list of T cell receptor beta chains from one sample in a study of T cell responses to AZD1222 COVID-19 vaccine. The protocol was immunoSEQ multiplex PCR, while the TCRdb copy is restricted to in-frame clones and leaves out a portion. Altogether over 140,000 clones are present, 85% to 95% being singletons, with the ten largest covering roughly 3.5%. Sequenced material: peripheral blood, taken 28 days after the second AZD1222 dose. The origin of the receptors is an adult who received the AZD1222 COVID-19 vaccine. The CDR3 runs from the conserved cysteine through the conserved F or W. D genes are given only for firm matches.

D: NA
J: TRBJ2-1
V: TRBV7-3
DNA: TGTGCCAGCAGCTCGGGTTGGGCTAACAATGAGCAGTTCTTC
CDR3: CASSSGWANNEQFF

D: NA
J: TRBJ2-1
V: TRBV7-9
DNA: TGTGCCAGCAGCCCGCAGGACCAGAGCTCCTACAATGAGCAGTTCTTC
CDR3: CASSPQDQSSYNEQFF

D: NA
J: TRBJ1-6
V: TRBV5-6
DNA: TGTGCCAGCAGCTTTCAGAGTTATCGTTCACCCCTCCACTTT
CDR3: CASSFQSYRSPLHF

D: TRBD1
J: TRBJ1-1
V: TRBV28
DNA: TGTGCCAGCAGTTCCAAGCCGGGACAGGCGGGCACTGAAGCTTTCTTT
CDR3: CASSSKPGQAGTEAFF

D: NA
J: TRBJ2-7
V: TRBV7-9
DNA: TGTGCCAGCAGCCGGGCAGGAGAGCAGTACTTC
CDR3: CASSRAGEQYF

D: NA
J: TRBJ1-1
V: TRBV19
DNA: TGTGCCAGTAGTATTGGTCCGGCCAACACTGAAGCTTTCTTT
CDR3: CASSIGPANTEAFF

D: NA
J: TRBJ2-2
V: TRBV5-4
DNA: TGTGCCAGCACGGGGACAAACACCGGGGAGCTGTTTTTT
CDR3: CASTGTNTGELFF

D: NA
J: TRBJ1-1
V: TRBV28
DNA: TGTGCCAGCAGTTTGCTCCAGGAAAACACTGAAGCTTTCTTT
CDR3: CASSLLQENTEAFF

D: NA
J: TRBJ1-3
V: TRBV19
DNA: TGTGCCAGTAGCAACAAATACTCTGGAAACACCATATATTTT
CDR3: CASSNKYSGNTIYF

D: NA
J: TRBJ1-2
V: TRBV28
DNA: TGTGCCAGCAGTTTTTCAGGTCGGGGAGGCGGCTACACCTTC
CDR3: CASSFSGRGGGYTF